This passage covers 3 T cell receptor beta chains from one sample sequenced in a study of blood T cell repertoires in COVID-19. TCRdb keeps only in-frame clones here, not all; method: immunoSEQ multiplex PCR. The sample has 130,000 to 150,000 clones; almost 85% are singletons. The sample consisted of PBMCs or T cells enriched from blood (not recorded which). These receptors came from a man aged 40-55 years with acute COVID-19.

The chain employs TRBV9 and TRBJ2-2; 11 bases match TRBD1. Losses at the gene ends were 4 bases for V and 7 bases for J; bases not matched to a gene: 9. Germline CDR1 SGDLS, CDR2 YYNGEE. This CDR3 is built from 16 residues. For the CDR3, the DNA is TGTGCCAGCAGCAAATCCGGGACAGGGGGAATCGGGGAGCTGTTTTTT. Amino acids: CASSKSGTGGIGELFF.

V usage is TRBV21-1 and J usage is TRBJ1-5. TRBV21-1 is a pseudogene locus. There are 16 residues in the CDR3. The CDR3 nucleotides are TGTGCCAGCAGCAGCGGGGGGGAGGGTAGCAATCAGCCCCAGCATTTT. Its translation: CASSSGGEGSNQPQHF.

V gene TRBV3-1 (or the pseudogene TRBV3-2) combines with J gene TRBJ2-3, with D possibly being TRBD2 (6 bases). This CDR3 has 16 residues. Trimming took 4 bases from V and 0 from J, leaving 14 bases between them. CDR1 is LGHDT, CDR2 YNNKEL, per germline (reference sequence). This chain's CDR3 is CASSRPSGVSTDTQYF. As DNA, the CDR3 is TGTGCCAGCAGCCGGCCCTCGGGGGTGAGCACAGATACGCAGTATTTT.